The next 23 T cell receptor beta chains were all read from a single sample in a study of tumor-infiltrating lymphocytes in primary liver carcinoma. TCR beta cDNA was prepared out of about 510 ng total RNA by means of a constant-region primer. Libraries of TCR beta came from three nested multiplex PCR rounds with slightly modified ARM-PCR. In the first two PCR rounds, TRBV1-TRBV30 forward primers were paired with a C-beta reverse primer, and each round lasted 10 cycles. TCRdb re-called the multiplex PCR reads with MiXCR, one entry per CDR3 protein. In the table there are over 75,000 distinct CDR3 sequences, just under 70% of which are singletons. The source material, roughly 18-30 mg of unsorted bulk tissue, was used to co-extract RNA and DNA. The sequencing input was tumor-adjacent normal liver tissue. The receptors originated from a man aged 40-50 years with primary liver carcinoma and hepatitis B virus infection.

Worth noting for this clonotype: No conserved phenylalanine or tryptophan is present at the end of the CDR3, so a read error is the likely explanation. The rearrangement joins TRBV28 to TRBJ2-1; no firm D call. CDR1 is MDHEN, CDR2 SYDVKM, per germline. Trimming took 6 bases from V and 7 from J, leaving 7 bases between them. The CDR3 consists of 11 residues. The CDR3, as DNA: TGTGCCAGCAGCAAGGCGAATGAGCAGTTCTTG. It translates to CASSKANEQFL.

With respect to this clonotype: Lacking the conserved final phenylalanine or tryptophan, this CDR3 likely reflects a read error. The chain couples TRBV4-2 to TRBJ2-1, with 7 bases fitting TRBD2. This CDR3 has 16 residues. CDR1 LGHNA and CDR2 YNFKEQ come from the germline V gene. V shed 5 bases, J shed 8 bases, and the junction held 15 bases outside the gene matches. The CDR3 is CASSVTGTTGDDEQFL. DNA of the CDR3: TGTGCCAGCAGCGTAACCGGGACTACCGGGGACGATGAGCAGTTCTTA.

Concerning this clonotype: A much larger clone sits a single nucleotide away, making a read error possible. The gene calls are TRBV12-2 and TRBJ2-1. TRBV12-2 is tagged as a pseudogene. The CDR3 runs 12 residues. In DNA, the CDR3 is TGTGCAAGTGGCTTGTTCAAGGATGAGCAGTTCTTC. It is translated as CASGLFKDEQFF.

Comment on this clonotype: This CDR3 fails to terminate in the conserved phenylalanine or tryptophan, so it likely reflects a read error. The CDR3 here is CASSDELGYGYTI. CDR3 DNA sequence: TGTGCCAGCAGCGACGAACTCGGGTATGGCTACACCATC. The rearrangement joins TRBV11-2 to TRBJ1-2, with D hard to call. Trimming stripped 5 bases from V and 5 bases from J, with 12 bases between. CDR3 length: 13 amino acids. Per the germline V gene, CDR1 is SGHAT and CDR2 is FQNNGV.

In regard to this clonotype: The conserved final phenylalanine or tryptophan is absent from the CDR3, which likely points to a read error. The CDR3 region has the DNA TGTGCCAGCAAATCCCGGGACTCGGCCTACCAAGGGACCCAGTACATC. Its translation is CASKSRDSAYQGTQYI. The V call is TRBV11-2, the J call TRBJ2-5, with D perhaps TRBD2 (6 bases). CDR3 length: 16 residues. Germline V CDR1 and CDR2: SGHAT, FQNNGV.

For this clonotype: A much larger clone lies a single base off, so this may be a read error. The chain joins TRBV6-6 to TRBJ2-3; maybe TRBD1 (5 bases). Per the germline V gene, CDR1 is MNHNY and CDR2 is SVGAGI (reference sequence). This CDR3 region has 12 residues. The CDR3 is CATSGAGDTQYF. The DNA of the CDR3 is TGTGCCACCAGTGGGGCCGGGGATACGCAGTATTTT.

The chain combines TRBV29-1 with TRBJ2-3, with 14 bases aligning to TRBD2. The length of the CDR3 is 18 residues. Germline V CDR1 and CDR2: SQVTM, ANQGSEA. J lost 2 bases, V lost 7 bases, and 14 bases had no gene match. Written as DNA, the CDR3 is TGCAGCGCGTCAGGGGTACGGACTAGCGGGAGGACCACAGATACGCAGTATTTT. Its protein is CSASGVRTSGRTTDTQYF.

In its sample, this clonotype was seen once. The chain employs TRBV6-1 and TRBJ1-1, with D uncertain. This CDR3 comprises 13 residues. Germline loops: CDR1 MNHNS, CDR2 SASEGT. Trimming shortened V by 6 bases and J by 8 bases, and 16 bases separated the two germline ends. CDR3 coding DNA: TGTGCCAGCAGCATGACATGGTCGCCCGAAGCTTTCTTT. As protein: CASSMTWSPEAFF.

A word on this clonotype: The conserved closing phenylalanine or tryptophan is absent in this CDR3, likely reflecting a read error. The V and J genes are TRBV11-1 and TRBJ2-4; maybe TRBD2 (6 bases). The CDR3 sequence is 13 residues long. The V gene lost 7 bases and the J gene lost 8 bases, with 15 bases spanning the gap. The germline CDR1 and CDR2 sequences are SGHAT and FQDESV (reference sequence). The CDR3 bases are TGTGCCAGCAACTCCGGGGGACGGGACATTCAGTACTCC. It specifies CASNSGGRDIQYS.

Only a few counts were recorded for this clonotype. The chain uses TRBV29-1 and TRBJ2-3, with 9 bases matching TRBD2. This CDR3 spans 16 amino acids. Trimming took 3 bases from V and 8 from J; bases not matched to a gene: 15. Germline V lookup: CDR1 SQVTM, CDR2 ANQGSEA. The CDR3 reads CSVEVLAGVGGGTQYF. The CDR3 nucleotides are TGCAGCGTTGAGGTGTTAGCGGGAGTAGGGGGAGGTACGCAGTATTTT.

In regard to this clonotype: The junction departs from germline at one end; a sequencing error may be responsible. The chain links TRBV4-1 to TRBJ1-6; 8 positions match TRBD1. CDR3 size: 15 residues. Germline V CDR1 and CDR2: MGHRA, YSYEKL. DNA of the CDR3: TGCGCCAGCAGTCAAGAGGACAGGGTAGTAACACCCCTCCACTTT. Translation: CASSQEDRVVTPLHF.

Concerning this clonotype itself: This may come from a read error, since a much larger clone is one base off. The V call is TRBV13, the J call TRBJ2-3; unclear D gene. The CDR3 covers 14 residues. Germline loops: CDR1 PRHDT, CDR2 FYEKMQ (reference sequence). In DNA form, the CDR3 reads TGTACCAGCAGCTTAGGGCTTCGCACAGATACGCAGTATTTT. Its translation: CTSSLGLRTDTQYF.

The V call is TRBV7-2, the J call TRBJ1-2; D is ambiguous. The V gene lost 2 bases and the J gene lost 2 bases, with 9 bases spanning the gap. The germline V gene has CDR1 SGHTA and CDR2 FQGNSA. This CDR3 is 14 amino acids long. The CDR3 DNA follows: TGTGCCAGCAGCTTAACGTCAGCGAACTATGGCTACACCTTC. Translation gives CASSLTSANYGYTF.

This clonotype turned up a few times. The V and J genes are TRBV2 and TRBJ2-7; D remains unclear. V was clipped by 6 bases and J by 4 bases, with 7 bases between them. The CDR3 extends over 11 amino acids. Germline assignment: CDR1 SNHLY and CDR2 FYNNEI. The CDR3 nucleotides are TGTGCCAGCAGAGGTTTTTACGAGCAGTACTTC. Protein product: CASRGFYEQYF.

This sequence joins TRBV28 and TRBJ1-5, with unresolved D. Trimming stripped 2 bases from V and 0 bases from J, with 8 bases between. Germline CDR1 is MDHEN and CDR2 is SYDVKM. This CDR3 spans 15 amino acids. Written as DNA, the CDR3 is TGTGCCAGCAGTTTAGGCCAGACTAGCAATCAGCCCCAGCATTTT. This sequence encodes CASSLGQTSNQPQHF.

As concerns this clonotype: Germline and junction disagree at one end, which may indicate a read error. V and J are TRBV11-2 and TRBJ2-1, with D possibly being TRBD2 (6 bases). Germline V lookup: CDR1 SGHAT, CDR2 FQNNGV. CDR3 size: 16 residues. The DNA for the CDR3 is TGTACCAGCAGCTTGGATATCATACTAGCCATGGGTGAGCAGTTCTTC. It encodes CTSSLDIILAMGEQFF.

On this clonotype itself: This may be a read error: a much more frequent sequence differs by one nucleotide. The J gene is TRBJ2-3, the V gene TRBV5-4; 7 positions agree with TRBD2. The germline V gene encodes CDR1 SGHNT and CDR2 YYREEE (reference sequence). Trimming cost V 4 bases and J 4 bases; bases outside gene matches: 12. The CDR3 consists of 16 residues. The CDR3 protein is CASSTPGGSEADTQYF. As DNA, the CDR3 is TGTGCCAGCAGCACCCCGGGCGGGAGTGAGGCAGATACGCAGTATTTT.

As for this clonotype: A junction end diverges from the germline sequence, so it may reflect a read error. The chain joins TRBV4-1 to TRBJ2-3; 10 bases align to TRBD1. This CDR3 is 17 amino acids long. Germline CDR1 is MGHRA and CDR2 is YSYEKL. The CDR3 here is CASSLHAGTGDTYTQYF. The CDR3 DNA sequence: TGCGCCAGCAGCCTTCACGCCGGGACAGGGGACACATATACGCAGTATTTT.

Worth noting for this clonotype: The conserved phenylalanine or tryptophan is not found at the CDR3 terminus, so this likely reflects a read error. No DNA is shown, since the ends of the CDR3 on it are uncertain; the CDR3 is the one TCRdb lists. The chain links TRBV11-2 to TRBJ2-3; the table calls TRBD2, which could not be checked here. Germline lookup yields CDR1 SGHAT and CDR2 FQNNGV. Inclusive of both ends, the CDR3 amounts to 16 amino acids. The CDR3 is CASSPPTSGSTDMHYI.

Note on this clonotype: One end of the junction is discordant with germline, which a read error may explain. The genes are TRBV16 and TRBJ1-5; no clear D. The CDR3 has 14 residues. Germline CDR1 is KGHSY and CDR2 is FQNENV. CDR3: CAGSQGYSNQPQHF. The CDR3 DNA sequence: TGTGCCGGCAGCCAAGGTTATAGCAATCAGCCCCAGCATTTT.

In regard to this clonotype: A clone one base away is much larger, so this may be a read error. The V gene is TRBV28, the J gene TRBJ1-5; no reliable D call. Germline CDR1 is MDHEN and CDR2 is SYDVKM. The CDR3 has 16 amino acids. Trimming removed 6 bases from V and 0 bases from J, with 15 bases in between. The CDR3 DNA reads TGTGCCAGCAGATTAGCCGGGAGCTATAGCAATCAGCCCCAGCATTTT. This encodes CASRLAGSYSNQPQHF.

As concerns this clonotype: A junction boundary mismatches the germline segment, possibly from a read error. The V and J genes are TRBV11-2 and TRBJ2-3, with TRBD2 identical over 9 bases. This CDR3 is built from 16 residues. Germline V gene lookup returns CDR1 SGHAT and CDR2 FQNNGV. CDR3 coding DNA: TGTGCCAGCTGCTTAAAAAGCGGGAGGTTAACAGATACGCAGTATTTT. Protein sequence: CASCLKSGRLTDTQYF.

About this clonotype: No conserved phenylalanine or tryptophan ends this CDR3, so it is likely a read error. The genes are TRBV29-1 and TRBJ2-7; possibly TRBD1 for D (5 bases). CDR1 and CDR2 (germline): SQVTM, ANQGSEA. Trimming stripped 4 bases from V and 0 bases from J, with 10 bases between. This CDR3 has 13 residues. The CDR3 DNA follows: TGCAGCGTTGGCTCCGACAGCTCCTACGAGCAGTACTAC. It translates to CSVGSDSSYEQYY.